This record looks at one T cell receptor (beta chain) sequence and its context. These data are taken from a study of regulatory and conventional T cells in RAG deficiency. Blood CD4+ CD25-low CD127-high conventional T cells supplied the genomic DNA template. The CDR3 length is 16 residues. The V and J ends lost 0 bases and 5 bases respectively, with 16 bases between them. Germline CDR1 is MNHEY and CDR2 is SMNVEV (reference sequence). Assay: immunoSEQ multiplex PCR; the TCRdb copy retains only in-frame clones and omits some. The sample has approximately 30,000 clones; 96% are singletons. These data were also filed under a second study, of regulatory T cells. As that report states: Primers: 52 TRBV forward and 13 TRBJ reverse.

Sequencing used CD25- CD4+ T cells sorted from blood. The V and J genes are TRBV27 and TRBJ2-5, with D possibly TRBD2 on 6 matching bases. This receptor was obtained from a human donor in good health. CDR3 nucleotides: TGTGCCAGCAGTTTATCGCGATCACCGGGGGAGGAGACCCAGTACTTC. Amino acids: CASSLSRSPGEETQYF.